The 9 T cell receptor beta chains below were found in one sample sequenced in a study of blood T cells in healthy people across ages. With a J-beta primer mix and a sample-barcoded 5' primer, a second PCR ran 7 to 11 cycles. TCRdb recomputed calls from the 5' RACE reads with MiXCR, one row per CDR3 protein. The table shows about 970,000 distinct CDR3 sequences, with about 51% occurring only once. The sample taken for sequencing was blood. The receptors were gathered from a woman aged 55-69 years in good health.

On this clonotype: At one end the junction does not follow the germline gene, possibly because of a read error. The chain is built from TRBV10-3 and TRBJ2-3; TRBD2 is a possible D gene (7 bases). CDR1 and CDR2 (germline): ENHRY, SYGVKD. The length of the CDR3 is 21 residues. CDR3 in amino acids: CAISKTSPRGLRQDTTGTQYF. CDR3 DNA: TGTGCCATCAGTAAGACTAGCCCGAGGGGACTACGACAGGACACCACAGGTACGCAGTATTTT.

The chain joins TRBV6-1 to TRBJ1-4; 7 bases match TRBD1. Germline V gene lookup returns CDR1 MNHNS and CDR2 SASEGT. V dropped 1 base and J dropped 7; count of bases not matched to a gene: 6. The CDR3 extends over 15 amino acids. The CDR3 DNA follows: TGTGCCAGCAGTGAAGAGAACAGGGGAGGTGAAAAACTGTTTTTT. Translating gives CASSEENRGGEKLFF.

V gene TRBV29-1 combines with J gene TRBJ2-1, with D possibly TRBD1 on 5 matching bases. The end of the DNA fits TRBJ2-7 better, so the J call may be wrong. CDR1 is SQVTM and CDR2 is ANQGSEA in the germline V gene. This CDR3 has 13 residues. CDR3 DNA: TGCAGCGTTCGAACAGGATCCTACAATGAGCAGTACTTC. Translation gives CSVRTGSYNEQYF.

DNA for the CDR3: TGTGCCACGGAAGCGGGAGCGGCCCTCAGTACCGACCAATTAAGAACCGGGGAGCTGTTTTTT. This gives the protein CATEAGAALSTDQLRTGELFF. The V call is TRBV4-2, the J call TRBJ2-2; 8 bases are a match to TRBD2. Per the germline V gene, CDR1 is LGHNA and CDR2 is YNFKEQ. CDR3 length: 21 residues. V lost 10 bases, J lost 5 bases, and 30 bases stayed unmatched.

The chain carries TRBV20-1 and TRBJ1-2; the match to TRBD1 covers 7 bases. Per the germline V gene, CDR1 is DFQATT and CDR2 is SNEGSKA (reference sequence). V lost 3 bases and J lost 0; bases outside the gene matches: 7. This CDR3 comprises 15 residues. The CDR3 region is CSARGTDSTNYGYTF. In DNA, the CDR3 is TGCAGTGCTAGGGGGACAGATTCGACTAACTATGGCTACACCTTC.

A few counts support this clonotype. The rearrangement uses TRBV7-6 and TRBJ2-5; the match to TRBD2 covers 7 bases. This CDR3 is built from 14 residues. Trimming at V came to 10 bases and at J to 3 bases, leaving 11 bases not matched to a gene. Germline CDR1 SGHVS, CDR2 FNYEAQ. The CDR3 bases are TGTGCCACCTCGCTGGTGGGACTAAAAGAGACCCAGTACTTC. As protein: CATSLVGLKETQYF.

This clonotype has a handful of counts. The rearrangement joins TRBV29-1 to TRBJ1-2; 8 nucleotides agree with TRBD1. CDR3 length equals 14 residues. V lost 5 bases, J lost 4 bases, and 9 bases stayed unmatched. CDR1 SQVTM and CDR2 ANQGSEA come from the germline V gene. CDR3 sequence (DNA): TGCAGCGTTTACGGACAGGGACCGCGCTATGGCTACACCTTC. Translating gives CSVYGQGPRYGYTF.

Note on this clonotype: A junction end diverges from the germline sequence, so it may reflect a read error. V gene TRBV15 combines with J gene TRBJ2-7; D is possibly TRBD2 (5 bases). The length of the CDR3 is 13 residues. Germline-derived CDR1 and CDR2 are LNHNV and YYDKDF (reference sequence). CDR3 nucleotides: TGTGCCACCAGCGAGGGATGGAACTACGTGCAGTACTTC. It is translated as CATSEGWNYVQYF.

The V gene is TRBV20-1, the J gene TRBJ2-1; no clear D. The CDR3 is 19 amino acids. Trimming took 2 bases from V and 6 from J, leaving 29 bases between them. Germline CDR1 is DFQATT and CDR2 is SNEGSKA (reference sequence). Written as DNA, the CDR3 is TGCAGTGCTAGATCCATAGCTCGGCCATTAAGCTCTCCTACCAATGAGCAGTTCTTC. Translating it yields CSARSIARPLSSPTNEQFF.